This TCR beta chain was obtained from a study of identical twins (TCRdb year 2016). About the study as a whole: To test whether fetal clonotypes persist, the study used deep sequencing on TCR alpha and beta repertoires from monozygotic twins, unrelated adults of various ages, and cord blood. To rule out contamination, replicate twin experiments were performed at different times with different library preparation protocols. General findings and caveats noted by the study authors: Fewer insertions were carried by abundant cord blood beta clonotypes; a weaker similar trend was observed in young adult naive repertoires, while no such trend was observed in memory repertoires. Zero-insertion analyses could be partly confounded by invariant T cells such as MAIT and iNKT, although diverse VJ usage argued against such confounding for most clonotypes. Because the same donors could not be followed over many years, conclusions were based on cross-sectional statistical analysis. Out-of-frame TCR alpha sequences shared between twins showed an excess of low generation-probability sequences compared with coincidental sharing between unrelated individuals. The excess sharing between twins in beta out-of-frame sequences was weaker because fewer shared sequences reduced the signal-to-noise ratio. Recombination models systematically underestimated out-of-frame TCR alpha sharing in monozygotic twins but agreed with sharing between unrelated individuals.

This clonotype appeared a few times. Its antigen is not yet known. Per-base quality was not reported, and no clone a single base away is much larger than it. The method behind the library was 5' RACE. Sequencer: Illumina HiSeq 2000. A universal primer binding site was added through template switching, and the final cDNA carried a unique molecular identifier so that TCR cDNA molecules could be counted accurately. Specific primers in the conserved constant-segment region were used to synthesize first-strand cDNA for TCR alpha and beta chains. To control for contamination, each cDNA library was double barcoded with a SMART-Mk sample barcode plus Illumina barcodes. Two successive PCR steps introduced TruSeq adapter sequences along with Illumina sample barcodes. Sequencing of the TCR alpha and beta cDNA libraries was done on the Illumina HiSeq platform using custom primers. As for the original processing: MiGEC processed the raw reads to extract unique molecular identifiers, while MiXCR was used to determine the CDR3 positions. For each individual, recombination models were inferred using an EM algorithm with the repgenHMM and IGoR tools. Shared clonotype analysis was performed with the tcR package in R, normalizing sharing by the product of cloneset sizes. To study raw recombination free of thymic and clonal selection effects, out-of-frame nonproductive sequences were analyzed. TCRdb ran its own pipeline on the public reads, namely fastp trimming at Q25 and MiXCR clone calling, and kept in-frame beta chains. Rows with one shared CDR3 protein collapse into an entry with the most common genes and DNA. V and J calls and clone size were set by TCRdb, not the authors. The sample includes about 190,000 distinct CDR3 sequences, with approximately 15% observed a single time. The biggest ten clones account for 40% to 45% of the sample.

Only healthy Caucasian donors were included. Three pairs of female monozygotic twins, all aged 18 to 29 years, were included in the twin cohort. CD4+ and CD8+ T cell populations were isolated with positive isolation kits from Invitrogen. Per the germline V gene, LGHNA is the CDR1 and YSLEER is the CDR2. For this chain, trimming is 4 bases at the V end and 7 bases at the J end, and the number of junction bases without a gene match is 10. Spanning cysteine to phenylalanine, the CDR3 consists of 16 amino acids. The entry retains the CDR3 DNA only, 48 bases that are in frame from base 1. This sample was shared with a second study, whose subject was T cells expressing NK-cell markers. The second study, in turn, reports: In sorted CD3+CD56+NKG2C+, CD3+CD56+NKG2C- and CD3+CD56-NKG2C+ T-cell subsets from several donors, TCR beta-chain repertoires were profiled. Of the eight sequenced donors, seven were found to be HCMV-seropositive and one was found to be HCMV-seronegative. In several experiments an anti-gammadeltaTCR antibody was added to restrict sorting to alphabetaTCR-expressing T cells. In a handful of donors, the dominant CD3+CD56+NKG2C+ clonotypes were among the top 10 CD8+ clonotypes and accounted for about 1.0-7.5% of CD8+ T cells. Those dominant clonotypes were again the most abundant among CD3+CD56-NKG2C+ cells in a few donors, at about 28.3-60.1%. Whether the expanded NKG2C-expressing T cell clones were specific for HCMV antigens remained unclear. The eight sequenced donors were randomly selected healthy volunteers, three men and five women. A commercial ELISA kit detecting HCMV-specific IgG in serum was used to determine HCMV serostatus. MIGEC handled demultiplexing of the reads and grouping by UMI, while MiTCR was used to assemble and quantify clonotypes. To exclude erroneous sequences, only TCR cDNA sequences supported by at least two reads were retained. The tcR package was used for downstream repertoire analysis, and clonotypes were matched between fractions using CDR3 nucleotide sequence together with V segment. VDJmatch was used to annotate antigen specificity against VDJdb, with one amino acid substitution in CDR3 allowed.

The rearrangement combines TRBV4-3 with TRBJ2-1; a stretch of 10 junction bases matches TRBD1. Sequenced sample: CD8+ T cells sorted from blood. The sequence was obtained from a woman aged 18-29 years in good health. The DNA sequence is TGCGCCAGCAGCCTTAGATCCGGACAGGGGGGGAATGAGCAGTTCTTC. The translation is CASSLRSGQGGNEQFF.